This TCR beta chain is from a study of T cells in Graves' hyperthyroidism and ophthalmopathy. General study points: Expanded thyroid clonotypes (above 0.001) were mostly also found in blood.

Amplification of TCR beta CDR3 regions used RNA as the template. When the TCR CDR3 underwent first-round RT-PCR, the HTBI primer set was used. TCRdb ran MiXCR on the multiplex PCR reads and lists one entry per CDR3 protein. The sample carries 330,000 or so distinct CDR3 sequences, 15% to 20% recorded once. At least 3 on the Clinical Activity Score was recorded for ophthalmopathy patients, who also had NOSPECS grade at least 4 and duration under 3 months. Exclusion followed for patients with uncontrolled infection, other autoimmune disease, pregnancy or lactation. PBMCs came from 10 ml fresh peripheral blood. This clonotype appeared a few times. Its antigen is undetermined. V was trimmed by 4 bases and J by 3 bases, leaving 12 bases between them. This CDR3 is 15 amino acids long. CDR1 and CDR2 from the germline V gene are MNHNS and SASEGT.

The receptor was isolated from a man aged 45 to 65 with Graves' ophthalmopathy. Sequenced input: blood. The chain uses TRBV6-1 and TRBJ1-4, with D perhaps matching TRBD1 (6 bases). The CDR3 is CASSGPGQANEKLFF. The CDR3 coding sequence is TGTGCCAGCAGTGGTCCGGGACAAGCTAATGAAAAACTGTTTTTT.